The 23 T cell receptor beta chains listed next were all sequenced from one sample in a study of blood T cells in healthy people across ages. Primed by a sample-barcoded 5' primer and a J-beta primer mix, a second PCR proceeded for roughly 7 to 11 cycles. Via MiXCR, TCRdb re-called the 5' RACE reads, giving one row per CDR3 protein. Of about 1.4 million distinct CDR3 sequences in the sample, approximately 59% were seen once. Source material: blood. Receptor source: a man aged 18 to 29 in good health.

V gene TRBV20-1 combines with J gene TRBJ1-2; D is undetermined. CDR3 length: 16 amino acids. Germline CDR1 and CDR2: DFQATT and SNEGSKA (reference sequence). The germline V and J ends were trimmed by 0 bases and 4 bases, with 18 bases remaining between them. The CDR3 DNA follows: TGCAGTGCTAGAGATAAAGGGCGGCCCGGGATCTATGGCTACACCTTC. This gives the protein CSARDKGRPGIYGYTF.

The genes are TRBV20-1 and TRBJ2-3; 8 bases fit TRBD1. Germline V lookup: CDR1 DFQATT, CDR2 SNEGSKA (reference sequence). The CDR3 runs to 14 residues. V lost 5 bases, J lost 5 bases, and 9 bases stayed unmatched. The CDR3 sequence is CSAEDREEGDTQYF. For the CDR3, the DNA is TGCAGTGCTGAGGACAGGGAAGAGGGAGATACGCAGTATTTT.

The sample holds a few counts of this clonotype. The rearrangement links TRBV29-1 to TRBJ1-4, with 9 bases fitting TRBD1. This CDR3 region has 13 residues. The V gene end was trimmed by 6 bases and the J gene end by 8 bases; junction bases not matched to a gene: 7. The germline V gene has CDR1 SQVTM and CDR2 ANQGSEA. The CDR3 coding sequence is TGCAGCGTGCGGACAGGGGCTGACGAAAAACTGTTTTTT. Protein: CSVRTGADEKLFF.

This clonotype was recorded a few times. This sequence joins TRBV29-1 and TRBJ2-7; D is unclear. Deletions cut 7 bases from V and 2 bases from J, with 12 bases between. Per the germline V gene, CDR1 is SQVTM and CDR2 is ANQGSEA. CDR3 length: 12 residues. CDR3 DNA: TGCAGCGCCGCTGCAGGTCCCTACGAGCAGTACTTC. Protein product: CSAAAGPYEQYF.

The CDR3 sequence: CASINSTGQPQHF. The CDR3 DNA reads as TGTGCCAGCATTAACAGTACTGGTCAGCCCCAGCATTTT. This chain connects TRBV2 to TRBJ1-5; D is unclear. This CDR3 has 13 amino acids. Germline V gene sequence: CDR1 SNHLY, CDR2 FYNNEI. V gave up 7 bases and J gave up 6 bases, with 13 bases separating them.

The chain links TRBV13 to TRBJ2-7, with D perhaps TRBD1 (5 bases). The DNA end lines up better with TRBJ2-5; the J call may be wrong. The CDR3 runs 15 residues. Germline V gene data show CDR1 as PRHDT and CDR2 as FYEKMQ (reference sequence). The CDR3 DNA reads TGTGCCAGCAGCATTGAAGGGGCCTTTGGGGAGACCCAGTACTTC. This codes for CASSIEGAFGETQYF.

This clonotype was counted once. CDR3 nucleotides: TGTGCCAGCAGTGTAAGGGACAGCGGCTACACCTTC. Translating gives CASSVRDSGYTF. The J gene is TRBJ1-2, the V gene TRBV2, with TRBD1 matching 7 bases. J was trimmed by 8 bases and V by 4 bases; bases with no gene match: 4. Germline V lookup: CDR1 SNHLY, CDR2 FYNNEI. CDR3 length: 12 amino acids.

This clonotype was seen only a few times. The DNA of the CDR3 is TGCAGTGCTAGAGTCACAGGCTACGAGCAGTACTTC. Translating it yields CSARVTGYEQYF. This rearrangement joins TRBV20-1 to TRBJ2-5; D is perhaps TRBD1 (5 bases). With the DNA end fitting TRBJ2-7 better, the J assignment may be wrong. This CDR3 has 12 amino acids. The germline CDR1 and CDR2 sequences are DFQATT and SNEGSKA (reference sequence).

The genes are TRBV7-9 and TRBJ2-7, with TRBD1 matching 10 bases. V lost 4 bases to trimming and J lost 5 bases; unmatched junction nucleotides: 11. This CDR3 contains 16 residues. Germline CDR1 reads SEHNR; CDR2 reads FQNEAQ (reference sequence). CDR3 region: CASSSDRGRFSDEQYF. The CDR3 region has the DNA TGTGCCAGCAGCTCAGACAGGGGGCGCTTTTCCGACGAGCAGTACTTC.

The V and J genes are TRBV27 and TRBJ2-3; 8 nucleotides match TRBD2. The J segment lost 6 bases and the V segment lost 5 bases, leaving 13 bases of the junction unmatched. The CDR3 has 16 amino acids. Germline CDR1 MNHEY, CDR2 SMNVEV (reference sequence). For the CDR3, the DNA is TGTGCCAGCAGTGAAGCCGGGACTAGTGATATTGATACGCAGTATTTT. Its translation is CASSEAGTSDIDTQYF.

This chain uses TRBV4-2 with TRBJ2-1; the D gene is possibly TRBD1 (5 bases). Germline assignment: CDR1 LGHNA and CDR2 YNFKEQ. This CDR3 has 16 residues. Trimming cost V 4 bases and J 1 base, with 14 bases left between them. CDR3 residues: CASSPRAQGSYNEQFF. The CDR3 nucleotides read TGTGCCAGCAGCCCCCGGGCCCAGGGTTCCTACAATGAGCAGTTCTTC.

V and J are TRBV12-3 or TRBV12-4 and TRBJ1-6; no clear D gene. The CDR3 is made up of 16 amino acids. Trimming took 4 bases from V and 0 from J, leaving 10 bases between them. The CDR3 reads CASSSWGYSYNSPLHF. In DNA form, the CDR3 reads TGTGCCAGCAGTTCGTGGGGATACTCCTATAATTCACCCCTCCACTTT.

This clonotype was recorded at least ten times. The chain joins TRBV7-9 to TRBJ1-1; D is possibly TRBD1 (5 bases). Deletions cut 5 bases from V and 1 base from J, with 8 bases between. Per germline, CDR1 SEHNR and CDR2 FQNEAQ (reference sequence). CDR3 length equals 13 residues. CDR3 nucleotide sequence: TGTGCCAGCAGCCGGGGCGGGAACACTGAAGCTTTCTTT. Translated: CASSRGGNTEAFF.

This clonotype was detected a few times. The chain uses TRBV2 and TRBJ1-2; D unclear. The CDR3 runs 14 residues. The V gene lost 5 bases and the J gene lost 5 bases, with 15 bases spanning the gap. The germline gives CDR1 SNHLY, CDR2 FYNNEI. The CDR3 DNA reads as TGTGCCAGCAGTCGGGAGCCGGCTCCGTATGGCTACACCTTC. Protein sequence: CASSREPAPYGYTF.

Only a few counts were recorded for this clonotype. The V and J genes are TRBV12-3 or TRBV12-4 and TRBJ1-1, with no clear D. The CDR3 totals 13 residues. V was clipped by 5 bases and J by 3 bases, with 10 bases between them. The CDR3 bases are TGTGCCAGCAGTGGTCAGAAGGACACTGAAGCTTTCTTT. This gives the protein CASSGQKDTEAFF.

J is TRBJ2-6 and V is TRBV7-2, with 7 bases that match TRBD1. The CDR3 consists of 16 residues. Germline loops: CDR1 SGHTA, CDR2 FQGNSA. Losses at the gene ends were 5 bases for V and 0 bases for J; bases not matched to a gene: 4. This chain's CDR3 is CASSRGQNSGANVLTF. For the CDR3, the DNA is TGTGCCAGCAGCAGGGGACAGAACTCTGGGGCCAACGTCCTGACTTTC.

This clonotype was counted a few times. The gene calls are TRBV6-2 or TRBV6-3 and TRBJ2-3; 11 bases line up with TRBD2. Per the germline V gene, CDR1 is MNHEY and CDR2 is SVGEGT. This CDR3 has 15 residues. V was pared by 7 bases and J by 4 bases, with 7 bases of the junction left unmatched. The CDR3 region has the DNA TGTGCCAGCAAGATACTAGCGGGAGCCTCAGATACGCAGTATTTT. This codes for CASKILAGASDTQYF.

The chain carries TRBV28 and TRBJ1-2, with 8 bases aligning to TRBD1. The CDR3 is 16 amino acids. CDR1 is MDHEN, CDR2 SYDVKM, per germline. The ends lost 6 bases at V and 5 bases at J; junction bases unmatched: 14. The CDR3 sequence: CASRAPGGAYEYGYTF. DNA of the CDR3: TGTGCCAGCAGAGCCCCAGGGGGCGCCTATGAATATGGCTACACCTTC.

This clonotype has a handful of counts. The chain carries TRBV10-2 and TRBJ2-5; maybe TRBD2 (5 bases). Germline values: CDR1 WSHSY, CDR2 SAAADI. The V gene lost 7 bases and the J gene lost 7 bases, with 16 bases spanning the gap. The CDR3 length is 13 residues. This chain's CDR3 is CASIGGPPGTQYF. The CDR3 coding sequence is TGCGCCAGCATCGGAGGCCCCCCGGGGACCCAGTACTTC.

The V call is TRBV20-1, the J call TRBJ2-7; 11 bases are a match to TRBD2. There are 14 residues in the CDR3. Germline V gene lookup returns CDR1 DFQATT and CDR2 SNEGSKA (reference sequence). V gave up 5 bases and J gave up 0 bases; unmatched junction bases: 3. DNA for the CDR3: TGCAGTGCTTATCTAGCGGGAGGCTCCTACGAGCAGTACTTC. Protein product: CSAYLAGGSYEQYF.

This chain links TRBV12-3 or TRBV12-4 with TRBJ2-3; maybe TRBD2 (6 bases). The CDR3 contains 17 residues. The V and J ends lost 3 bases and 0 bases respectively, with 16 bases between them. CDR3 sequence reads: CASSFIRAGRSTDTQYF. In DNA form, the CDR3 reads TGTGCCAGCAGTTTCATAAGAGCGGGCAGGAGCACAGATACGCAGTATTTT.

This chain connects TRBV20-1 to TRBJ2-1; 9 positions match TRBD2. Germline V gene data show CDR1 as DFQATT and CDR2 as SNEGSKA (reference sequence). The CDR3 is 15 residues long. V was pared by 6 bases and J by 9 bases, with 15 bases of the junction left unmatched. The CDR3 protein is CSAPLSGRLKGEQFF. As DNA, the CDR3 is TGCAGTGCCCCTCTCAGCGGGAGGCTGAAGGGTGAGCAGTTCTTC.

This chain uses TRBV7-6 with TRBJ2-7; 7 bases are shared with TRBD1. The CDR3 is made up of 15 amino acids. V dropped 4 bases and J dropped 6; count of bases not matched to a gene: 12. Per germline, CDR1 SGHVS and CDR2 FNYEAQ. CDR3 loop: CASSSQGGPGPEQYF. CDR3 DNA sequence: TGTGCCAGCAGCTCACAAGGGGGCCCAGGTCCCGAGCAGTACTTC.